A selection of T cell receptor beta chains follows, all from one sample in a study of beta chain features in type 1 diabetes. Here immunoSEQ multiplex PCR was the method, and the copy in TCRdb shows in-frame clones only, minus some. The data show about 140,000 clones, roughly 9.7% seen once. The specimen was central memory CD4+ T cells from blood. The receptors come from a middle-aged woman in good health. CDR3s include the opening cysteine and the closing phenylalanine or tryptophan. The order of the fields is clone size, V gene, D gene, J gene, CDR3 length, CDR3 DNA, CDR3 protein. The D gene is left open where the match is weak. The size of a clone is reported for some rows only, either as once, few or many, or as a class for expanded clones.

>.|TRBV4-1|TRBD1|TRBJ2-4|15
TGCGCCAGCAGCCCTGGATCAGGGGGCAAAAACATTCAGTACTTC
CASSPGSGGKNIQYF
>few|TRBV4-3|.|TRBJ1-1|16
TGCGCCAGCAGCCAAGATGCAGTAGCTGGAGGTGCTGAAGCTTTCTTT
CASSQDAVAGGAEAFF
>few|TRBV10-3|.|TRBJ2-5|13
TGTGCCATCGGTGGGCAGGGACAAGAGACCCAGTACTTC
CAIGGQGQETQYF
>.|TRBV11-2|.|TRBJ1-2|12
TGTGCCAGCAGCCTCGACATGTCTGGCTACACCTTC
CASSLDMSGYTF
>.|TRBV6-1|.|TRBJ2-2|13
TGTGCCAGCAGTGATTCCCTCACCGGGGAGCTGTTTTTT
CASSDSLTGELFF
>.|TRBV19|.|TRBJ1-6|14
TGTGCCAGTAGTATACAGGGGACGAATTCACCCCTCCACTTT
CASSIQGTNSPLHF
>.|TRBV30|.|TRBJ1-5|14
TGTGCCTGGAGTGAGGGGCCCTTTTATCAGCCCCAGCATTTT
CAWSEGPFYQPQHF
>.|TRBV20-1|TRBD1|TRBJ2-7|11
TGCAGTGCGCAAACAGGGGACGAGCAGTACTTC
CSAQTGDEQYF
>.|TRBV19|.|TRBJ1-2|12
TGTGCCAGTAGTAACGGCCCAGGGGCCTACACCTTC
CASSNGPGAYTF
>.|TRBV4-3|.|TRBJ1-1|16
TGCGCCAGCAGCCTCACCGGGACCGGAGGGTTCGCTGAAGCTTTCTTT
CASSLTGTGGFAEAFF
>.|TRBV2|TRBD2|TRBJ2-1|15
TGTGCCAGCAGAGCAACTAGCGGGGGGGCAGGGGAGCAGTTCTTC
CASRATSGGAGEQFF
>.|TRBV10-3|TRBD1|TRBJ1-6|14
TGTGCCATCCTGAGACAGGGTGATAATTCACCCCTCCACTTT
CAILRQGDNSPLHF
>.|TRBV7-9|.|TRBJ1-2|12
TGTGCCAGCAGCTTAGCGACGGGTGGCTACACCTTC
CASSLATGGYTF
>once|TRBV2|.|TRBJ1-2|15
TGTGCCAGCAGCAGCCCGGGAGGGTGGGGCTATGGCTACACCTTC
CASSSPGGWGYGYTF
>.|TRBV5-6|.|TRBJ1-4|15
TGTGCCAGCATCCGTGGGGGCATGAGTAAGGAAAAACTGTTTTTT
CASIRGGMSKEKLFF
>.|TRBV5-1|TRBD1|TRBJ1-1|14
TGCGCCAGCAGCGCCGGGACAGAGAACACTGAAGCTTTCTTT
CASSAGTENTEAFF
>.|TRBV19|.|TRBJ1-2|12
TGTGCCAGTAGGTTCGCTTTGGAGGGCTACACCTTC
CASRFALEGYTF
>few|TRBV7-2|.|TRBJ2-3|13
TGTGCCAGCAGCTTACTAGACACAGATACGCAGTATTTT
CASSLLDTDTQYF
>many|TRBV18|TRBD1|TRBJ1-1|16
TGTGCCAGCTCACCAGGACAGGGAGGGTCGAACACTGAAGCTTTCTTT
CASSPGQGGSNTEAFF
>.|TRBV18|TRBD1|TRBJ2-2|17
TGTGCCAGCTCACCACGGGGGACAGGGGGCTACACCGGGGAGCTGTTTTTT
CASSPRGTGGYTGELFF
>.|TRBV4-2|.|TRBJ2-5|15
TGTGCCAGCAGCCAAGCGTGGAGCGGCGGTGAGACCCAGTACTTC
CASSQAWSGGETQYF
>few|TRBV6-6|TRBD2|TRBJ2-3|15
TGTGCCAGCACTCTCCCCGGGGGGGCCGGAGATACGCAGTATTTT
CASTLPGGAGDTQYF
>few|TRBV6-1|.|TRBJ1-2|14
TGTGCCAGCCAGGTAGACGGAAACAACTATGGCTACACCTTC
CASQVDGNNYGYTF
>few|TRBV25-1|.|TRBJ1-5|16
TGTGCCAGCAGCCCCGGGGGGTCGTATAGCAATCAGCCCCAGCATTTT
CASSPGGSYSNQPQHF